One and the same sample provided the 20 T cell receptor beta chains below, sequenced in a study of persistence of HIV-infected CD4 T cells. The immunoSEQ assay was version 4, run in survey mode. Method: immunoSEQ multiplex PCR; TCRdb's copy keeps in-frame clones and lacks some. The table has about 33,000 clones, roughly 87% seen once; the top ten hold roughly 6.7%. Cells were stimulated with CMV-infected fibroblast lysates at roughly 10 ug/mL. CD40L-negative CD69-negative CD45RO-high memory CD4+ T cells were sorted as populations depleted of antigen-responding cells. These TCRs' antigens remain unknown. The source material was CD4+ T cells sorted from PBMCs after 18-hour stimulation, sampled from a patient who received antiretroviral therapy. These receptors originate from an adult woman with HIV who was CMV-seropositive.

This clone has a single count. This chain's CDR3 is CASSSLPGQIGEQYF. CDR3 DNA sequence: TGTGCCAGCAGCTCTCTGCCGGGACAAATCGGCGAGCAGTACTTC. This chain links TRBV2 with TRBJ2-7; tentative D call: TRBD1 (6 bases). Per the germline V gene, CDR1 is SNHLY and CDR2 is FYNNEI. The CDR3 sequence is 15 residues long. With 6 bases removed from V and 6 bases from J, the gap between germline ends came to 21 bases.

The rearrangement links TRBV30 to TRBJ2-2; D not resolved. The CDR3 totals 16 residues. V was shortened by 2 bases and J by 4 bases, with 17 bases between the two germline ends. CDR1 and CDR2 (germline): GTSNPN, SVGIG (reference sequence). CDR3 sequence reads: CAWSMDPLRFTGELFF. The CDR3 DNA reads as TGTGCCTGGAGTATGGACCCATTACGGTTCACCGGGGAGCTGTTTTTT.

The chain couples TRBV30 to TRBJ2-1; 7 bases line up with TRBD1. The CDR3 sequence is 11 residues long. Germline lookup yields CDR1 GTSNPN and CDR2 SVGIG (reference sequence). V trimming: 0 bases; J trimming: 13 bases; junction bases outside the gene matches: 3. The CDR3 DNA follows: TGTGCCTGGAGTGTCGGGGACAGACAGTTCTTC. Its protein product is CAWSVGDRQFF.

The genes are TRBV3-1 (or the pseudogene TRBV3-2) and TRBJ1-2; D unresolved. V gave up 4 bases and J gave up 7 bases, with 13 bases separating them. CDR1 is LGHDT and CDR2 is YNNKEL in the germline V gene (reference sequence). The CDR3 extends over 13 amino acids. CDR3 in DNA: TGTGCCAGCAGCCCCTCGGGGTCTCGTGGCTACACCTTC. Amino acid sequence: CASSPSGSRGYTF.

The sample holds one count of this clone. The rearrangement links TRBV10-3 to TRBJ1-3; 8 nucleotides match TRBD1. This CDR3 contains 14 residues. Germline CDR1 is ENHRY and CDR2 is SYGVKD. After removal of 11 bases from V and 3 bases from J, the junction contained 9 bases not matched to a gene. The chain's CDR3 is CASLDRGGGNTIYF. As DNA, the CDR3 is TGTGCCTCACTTGACAGGGGCGGTGGAAACACCATATATTTT.

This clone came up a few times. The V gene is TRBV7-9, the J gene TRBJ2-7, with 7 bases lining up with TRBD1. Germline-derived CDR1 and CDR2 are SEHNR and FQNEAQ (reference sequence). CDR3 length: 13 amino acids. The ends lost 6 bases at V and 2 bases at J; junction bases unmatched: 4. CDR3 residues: CASRGQQPYEQYF. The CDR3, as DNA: TGTGCCAGCAGGGGACAGCAACCCTACGAGCAGTACTTC.

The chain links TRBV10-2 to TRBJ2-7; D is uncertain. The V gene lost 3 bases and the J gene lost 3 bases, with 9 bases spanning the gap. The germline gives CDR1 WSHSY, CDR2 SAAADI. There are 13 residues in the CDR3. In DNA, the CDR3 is TGCGCCAGCAGTGAAGTAGGGTACTACGAGCAGTACTTC. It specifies CASSEVGYYEQYF.

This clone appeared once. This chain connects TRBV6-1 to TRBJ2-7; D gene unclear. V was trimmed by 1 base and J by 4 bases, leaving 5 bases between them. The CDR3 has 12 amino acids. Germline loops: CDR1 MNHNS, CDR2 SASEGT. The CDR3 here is CASSEEYYEQYF. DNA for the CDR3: TGTGCCAGCAGTGAAGAATATTACGAGCAGTACTTC.

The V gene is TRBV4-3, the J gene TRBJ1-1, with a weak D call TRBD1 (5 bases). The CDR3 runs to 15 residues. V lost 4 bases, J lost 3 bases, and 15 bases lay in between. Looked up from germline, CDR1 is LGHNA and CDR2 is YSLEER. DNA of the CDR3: TGCGCCAGCAGCCTGGGAGGGGTCGGCGACACTGAAGCTTTCTTT. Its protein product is CASSLGGVGDTEAFF.

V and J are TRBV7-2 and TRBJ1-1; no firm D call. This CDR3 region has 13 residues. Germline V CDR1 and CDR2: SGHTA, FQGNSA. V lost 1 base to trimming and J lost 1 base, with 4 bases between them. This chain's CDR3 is CASSLVGNTEAFF. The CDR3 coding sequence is TGTGCCAGCAGCTTAGTTGGGAACACTGAAGCTTTCTTT.

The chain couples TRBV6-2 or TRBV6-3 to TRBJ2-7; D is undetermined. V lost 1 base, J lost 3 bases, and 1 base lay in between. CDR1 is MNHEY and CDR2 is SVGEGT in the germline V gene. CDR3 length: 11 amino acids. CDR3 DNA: TGTGCCAGCAGTTACTACTACGAGCAGTACTTC. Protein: CASSYYYEQYF.

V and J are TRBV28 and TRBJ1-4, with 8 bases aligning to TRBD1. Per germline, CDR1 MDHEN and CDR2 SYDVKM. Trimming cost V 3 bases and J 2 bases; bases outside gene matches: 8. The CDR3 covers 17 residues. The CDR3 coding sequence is TGTGCCAGCAGTTTCAGCAGGGGGCGCGGGACTAATGAAAAACTGTTTTTT. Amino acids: CASSFSRGRGTNEKLFF.

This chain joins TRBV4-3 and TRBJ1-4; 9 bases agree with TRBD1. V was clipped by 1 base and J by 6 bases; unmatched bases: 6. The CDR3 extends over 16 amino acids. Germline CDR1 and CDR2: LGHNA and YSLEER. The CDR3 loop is CASSQGATGGYEKLFF. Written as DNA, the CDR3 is TGCGCCAGCAGCCAAGGGGCGACAGGGGGGTATGAAAAACTGTTTTTT.

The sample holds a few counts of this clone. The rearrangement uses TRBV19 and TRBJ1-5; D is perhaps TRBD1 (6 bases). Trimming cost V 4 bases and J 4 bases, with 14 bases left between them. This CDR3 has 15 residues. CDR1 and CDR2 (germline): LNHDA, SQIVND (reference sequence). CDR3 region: CASSKGGGSNQPQHF. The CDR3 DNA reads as TGTGCCAGTAGTAAAGGGGGAGGAAGTAATCAGCCCCAGCATTTT. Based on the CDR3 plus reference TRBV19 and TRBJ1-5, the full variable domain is DGGITQSPKYLFRKEGQNVTLSCEQNLNHDAMYWYRQDPGQGLRLIYYSQIVNDFQKGDIAEGYSVSREKKESFPLTVTSAQKNPTAFYLCASSKGGGSNQPQHFGDGTRLSIL.

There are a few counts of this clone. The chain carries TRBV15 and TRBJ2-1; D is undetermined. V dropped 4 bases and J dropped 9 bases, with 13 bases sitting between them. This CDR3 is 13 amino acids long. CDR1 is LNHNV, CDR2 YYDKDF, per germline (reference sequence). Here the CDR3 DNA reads TGTGCCACCAGCATGGTAGCTCAGAGTGAGCAGTTCTTC. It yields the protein CATSMVAQSEQFF.

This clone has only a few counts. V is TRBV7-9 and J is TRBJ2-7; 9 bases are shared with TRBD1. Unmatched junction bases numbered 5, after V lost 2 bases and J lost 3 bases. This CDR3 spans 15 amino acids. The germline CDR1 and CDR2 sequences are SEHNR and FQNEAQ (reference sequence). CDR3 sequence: CASSLMGQGGYEQYF. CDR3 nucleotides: TGTGCCAGCAGCTTAATGGGACAGGGTGGCTACGAGCAGTACTTC.

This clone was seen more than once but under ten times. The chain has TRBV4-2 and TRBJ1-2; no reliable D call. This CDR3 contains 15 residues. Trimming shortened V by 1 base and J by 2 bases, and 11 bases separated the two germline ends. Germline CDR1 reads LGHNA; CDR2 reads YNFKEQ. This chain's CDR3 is CASSQAGTGNYGYTF. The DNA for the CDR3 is TGTGCCAGCAGCCAAGCGGGAACGGGAAACTATGGCTACACCTTC.

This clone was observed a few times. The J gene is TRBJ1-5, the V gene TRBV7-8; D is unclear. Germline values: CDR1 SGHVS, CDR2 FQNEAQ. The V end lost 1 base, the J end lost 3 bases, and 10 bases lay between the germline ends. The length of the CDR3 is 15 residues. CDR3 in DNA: TGTGCCAGCAGCTTAGTTCCAGGTAACAATCAGCCCCAGCATTTT. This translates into CASSLVPGNNQPQHF. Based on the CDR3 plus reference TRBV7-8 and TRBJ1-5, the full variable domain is GAGVSQSPRYKVAKRGQDVALRCDPISGHVSLFWYQQALGQGPEFLTYFQNEAQLDKSGLPSDRFFAERPEGSVSTLKIQRTQQEDSAVYLCASSLVPGNNQPQHFGDGTRLSIL.

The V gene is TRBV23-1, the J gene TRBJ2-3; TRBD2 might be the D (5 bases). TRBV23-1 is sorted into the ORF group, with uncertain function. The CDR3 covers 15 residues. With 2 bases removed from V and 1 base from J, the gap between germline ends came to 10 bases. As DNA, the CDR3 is TGCGCCAGCAGTCAAAGAGGGCCCCGCACAGATACGCAGTATTTT. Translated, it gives CASSQRGPRTDTQYF.

The CDR3 here is CASSEDYNEKLFF. The CDR3 coding sequence is TGTGCCAGCAGTGAGGATTATAATGAAAAACTGTTTTTT. The chain carries TRBV2 and TRBJ1-4; D unclear. Trimming shortened V by 3 bases and J by 4 bases, and 6 bases separated the two germline ends. CDR1 and CDR2 from the germline V gene are SNHLY and FYNNEI. The CDR3 totals 13 residues.